Each of the 16 T cell receptor beta chains below was sequenced from the same sample in a study of Ad26.COV2.S vaccination and SARS-CoV-2 variants (dated by TCRdb to about 2021). The receptor library was made with the immunoSEQ multiplex PCR assay. The table was pulled from immuneACCESS by TCRdb, which kept in-frame rearrangements only. Such tables lose some clones; where checked, under half of the loss comes from unresolved V genes, and the rest has no known cause. This sample is represented by fewer than 500,000 clones; about 90% of them were singletons. Approximately 4.5% of the sample is taken by the ten largest. In light of the paper, this sample's treatment or condition label describes: roughly 20 received Ad26.COV2.S at low or high dose, single or two shots; roughly five received placebo; per-sample allocation not given. For vaccine and placebo recipients, repertoires were sequenced using samples collected on day 63 after the first injection.

The sample was peripheral blood, taken in a trial of Ad26.COV2.S vaccine versus placebo. These TCRs come from a person between 18 and 65 years old who received the Ad26.COV2.S COVID-19 vaccine or a placebo.

This chain connects TRBV18 to TRBJ2-6, with unresolved D. The germline V and J ends were trimmed by 4 bases and 0 bases, with 7 bases remaining between them. CDR1 KGHSH and CDR2 LQKENI come from the germline V gene. The CDR3 length is 15 residues. CDR3: CASSREHSGANVLTF. In DNA, the CDR3 is TGTGCCAGCTCACGAGAGCACTCTGGGGCCAACGTCCTGACTTTC.

This rearrangement joins TRBV6-5 to TRBJ1-5, with a weak D call TRBD1 (5 bases). Trimming pared 4 bases from V and 1 base from J, leaving 8 bases between. Germline V lookup: CDR1 MNHEY, CDR2 SVGAGI. The CDR3 totals 14 residues. CDR3 DNA: TGTGCCAGCAGTTCGGGGCGAAGCAATCAGCCCCAGCATTTT. It translates to CASSSGRSNQPQHF.

The chain is built from TRBV28 and TRBJ1-6; a weak D match, TRBD1 (6 bases). V lost 6 bases and J lost 9, with 15 bases in between. The germline V gene has CDR1 MDHEN and CDR2 SYDVKM. The CDR3 runs to 14 residues. DNA for the CDR3: TGTGCCAGCAGACCACAGGGAAGGGGTTCACCCCTCCACTTT. This gives the protein CASRPQGRGSPLHF.

DNA for the CDR3: TGTGCCAGCAGCCAAAGTCCAGCGCTAGGGTGGGAGACCCAGTACTTC. It translates to CASSQSPALGWETQYF. The V and J genes are TRBV3-1 (or the pseudogene TRBV3-2) and TRBJ2-5; D gene uncertain. The CDR3 totals 16 residues. V was trimmed by 2 bases and J by 5 bases, leaving 18 bases between them. Germline CDR1 LGHDT, CDR2 YNNKEL (reference sequence).

This CDR3 reads CASSLSARTTDTQYF. For the CDR3, the DNA is TGTGCCAGCAGCTTATCCGCCAGAACCACAGATACGCAGTATTTT. This chain joins TRBV7-2 and TRBJ2-3; D unclear. Germline CDR1 reads SGHTA; CDR2 reads FQGNSA. This CDR3 region has 15 residues. V was shortened by 2 bases and J by 2 bases, with 11 bases between the two germline ends.

The chain couples TRBV28 to TRBJ1-3; a possible D gene is TRBD1 (6 bases). Trimming removed 3 bases from V and 0 bases from J, with 18 bases in between. This CDR3 is built from 18 residues. Germline assignment: CDR1 MDHEN and CDR2 SYDVKM. The CDR3 loop reads CASSFGGGTGVSGNTIYF. Written as DNA, the CDR3 is TGTGCCAGCAGTTTCGGGGGCGGGACTGGAGTCTCTGGAAACACCATATATTTT.

The chain links TRBV7-9 to TRBJ2-1; no definite D call. The V gene lost 0 bases and the J gene lost 1 base, with 13 bases spanning the gap. Germline loops: CDR1 SEHNR, CDR2 FQNEAQ (reference sequence). The CDR3 spans 17 residues. The CDR3 region is CASSLAIALESYNEQFF. The DNA of the CDR3 is TGTGCCAGCAGCTTAGCGATCGCGTTGGAATCCTACAATGAGCAGTTCTTC. Looking up the rest from reference TRBV7-9 and TRBJ2-1 gives the full variable domain: DTGVSQNPRHKITKRGQNVTFRCDPISEHNRLYWYRQTLGQGPEFLTYFQNEAQLEKSRLLSDRFSAERPKGSFSTLEIQRTEQGDSAMYLCASSLAIALESYNEQFFGPGTRLTVL.

The chain links TRBV29-1 to TRBJ2-7; 8 bases map to TRBD1. The CDR3 loop spans 13 amino acids. Trimming took 2 bases from V and 6 from J; bases not matched to a gene: 6. The V gene's germline CDR1 is SQVTM and CDR2 ANQGSEA. The CDR3 DNA follows: TGCAGCGTTGAAATACAGGGGGTGGGCGAGCAGTACTTC. Protein product: CSVEIQGVGEQYF.

The genes are TRBV10-3 and TRBJ2-5; 8 positions agree with TRBD1. The CDR3 is 15 amino acids. The J segment lost 4 bases and the V segment lost 0 bases, leaving 4 bases of the junction unmatched. From germline, CDR1 is ENHRY and CDR2 SYGVKD. CDR3 coding DNA: TGTGCCATCAGTGAGTCGGGGACAGGCCGAGAGACCCAGTACTTC. This gives the protein CAISESGTGRETQYF.

This rearrangement joins TRBV5-1 to TRBJ1-1; a possible D gene is TRBD1 (5 bases). The V gene lost 4 bases and the J gene lost 7 bases, with 14 bases spanning the gap. The CDR3 loop spans 13 amino acids. Per the germline V gene, CDR1 is SGHRS and CDR2 is YFSETQ. The CDR3 nucleotides read TGCGCCAGCAGCCGGGGGGTTTGGGATGAAGCTTTCTTT. The encoded protein is CASSRGVWDEAFF.

The V gene is TRBV28, the J gene TRBJ1-5; D might be TRBD1 (6 bases). The germline gives CDR1 MDHEN, CDR2 SYDVKM. V lost 5 bases to trimming and J lost 2 bases, with 25 bases between them. There are 19 residues in the CDR3. CDR3 sequence reads: CASSLKPTFFPGGNQPQHF. The CDR3 DNA sequence: TGTGCCAGCAGTCTTAAACCGACGTTCTTCCCAGGGGGCAATCAGCCCCAGCATTTT.

The chain carries TRBV10-3 and TRBJ1-2; no definite D call. CDR1 is ENHRY and CDR2 is SYGVKD in the germline V gene. Trimming stripped 2 bases from V and 2 bases from J, with 6 bases between. The CDR3 totals 13 residues. The CDR3 protein is CAISEVENYGYTF. The CDR3 DNA follows: TGTGCCATCAGTGAGGTTGAGAACTATGGCTACACCTTC.

The chain combines TRBV4-2 with TRBJ2-7; TRBD1 is a possible D gene (5 bases). The germline V and J ends were trimmed by 2 bases and 3 bases, with 8 bases remaining between them. Germline V gives CDR1 LGHNA, CDR2 YNFKEQ. The CDR3 runs to 13 residues. The DNA of the CDR3 is TGTGCCAGCAGCCAAAGCGACAGCTACGAGCAGTACTTC. It specifies CASSQSDSYEQYF.

The V gene is TRBV18, the J gene TRBJ2-2; TRBD2 matches 12 bases. CDR1 is KGHSH and CDR2 is LQKENI in the germline V gene. The CDR3 loop spans 17 amino acids. After removal of 1 base from V and 5 bases from J, the junction contained 5 bases not matched to a gene. In DNA form, the CDR3 reads TGTGCCAGCTCACCACGACTAGCGGGAGCGGGGACCGGGGAGCTGTTTTTT. It codes for CASSPRLAGAGTGELFF.

This clone came up once. The chain has TRBV18 and TRBJ2-5, with D unclear. The germline gives CDR1 KGHSH, CDR2 LQKENI. The CDR3 is made up of 13 amino acids. V was cut by 3 bases and J by 0 bases, with 5 bases left in between. CDR3 bases: TGTGCCAGCTCACCCAAGTACCAAGAGACCCAGTACTTC. This gives the protein CASSPKYQETQYF.

With respect to this clone: The sample carries other DNA sequences with the same CDR3. The J gene is TRBJ2-7, the V gene TRBV30; the D is unclear. The CDR3 is 11 residues long. Per the germline V gene, CDR1 is GTSNPN and CDR2 is SVGIG (reference sequence). The germline V and J ends were trimmed by 0 bases and 6 bases, with 6 bases remaining between them. The CDR3 is CAWSVGREQYF. CDR3 nucleotides: TGTGCCTGGAGTGTGGGTCGCGAGCAGTACTTC. Full variable domain (missing parts from reference TRBV30 and TRBJ2-7): SQTIHQWPATLVQPVGSPLSLECTVEGTSNPNLYWYRQAAGRGLQLLFYSVGIGQISSEVPQNLSASRPQDRQFILSSKKLLLSDSGFYLCAWSVGREQYFGPGTRLTVT.